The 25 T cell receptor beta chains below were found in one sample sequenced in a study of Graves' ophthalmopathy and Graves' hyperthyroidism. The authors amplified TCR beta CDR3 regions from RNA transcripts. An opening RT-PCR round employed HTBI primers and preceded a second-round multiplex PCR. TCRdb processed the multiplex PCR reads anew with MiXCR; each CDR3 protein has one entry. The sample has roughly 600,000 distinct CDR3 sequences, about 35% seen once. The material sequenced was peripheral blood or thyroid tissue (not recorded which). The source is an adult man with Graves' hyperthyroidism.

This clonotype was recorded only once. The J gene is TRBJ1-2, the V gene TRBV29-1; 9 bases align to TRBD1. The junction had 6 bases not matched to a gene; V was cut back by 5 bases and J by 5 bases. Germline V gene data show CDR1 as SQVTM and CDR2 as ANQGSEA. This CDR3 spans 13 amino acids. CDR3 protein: CSVRWGTGYGYTF. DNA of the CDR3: TGCAGCGTTAGGTGGGGGACAGGGTATGGCTACACCTTC.

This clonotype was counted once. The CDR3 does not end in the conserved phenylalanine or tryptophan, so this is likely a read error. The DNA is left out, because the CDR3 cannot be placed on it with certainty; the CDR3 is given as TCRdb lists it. The CDR3 loop reads CASSQDNRGNY. V is TRBV4-3 and J is TRBJ1-1; the DNA was not used to check the table's D call, TRBD1. The CDR3 is made up of 11 amino acids, end residues included. Looked up from germline, CDR1 is LGHNA and CDR2 is YSLEER.

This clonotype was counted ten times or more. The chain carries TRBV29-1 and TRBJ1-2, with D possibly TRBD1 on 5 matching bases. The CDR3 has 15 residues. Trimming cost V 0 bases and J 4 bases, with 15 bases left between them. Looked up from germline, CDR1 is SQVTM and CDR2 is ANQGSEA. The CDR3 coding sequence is TGCAGCGTTGAAGATTGGGACGAACGAATCTATGGCTACACCTTC. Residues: CSVEDWDERIYGYTF. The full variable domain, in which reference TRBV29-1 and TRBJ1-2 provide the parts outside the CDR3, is SAVISQKPSRDICQRGTSLTIQCQVDSQVTMMFWYRQQPGQSLTLIATANQGSEATYESGFVIDKFPISRPNLTFSTLTVSNMSPEDSSIYLCSVEDWDERIYGYTFGSGTRLTVV.

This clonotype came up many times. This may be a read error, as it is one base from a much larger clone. Written as DNA, the CDR3 is TGTGCCATCAGTGACACCTACGAGCAGTACTTC. Its protein is CAISDTYEQYF. The rearrangement joins TRBV10-3 to TRBJ2-7; D ambiguous. The CDR3 is 11 amino acids. Germline CDR1 and CDR2: ENHRY and SYGVKD. Trimming took off 3 bases at V and 2 bases at J, with 2 bases between the two ends.

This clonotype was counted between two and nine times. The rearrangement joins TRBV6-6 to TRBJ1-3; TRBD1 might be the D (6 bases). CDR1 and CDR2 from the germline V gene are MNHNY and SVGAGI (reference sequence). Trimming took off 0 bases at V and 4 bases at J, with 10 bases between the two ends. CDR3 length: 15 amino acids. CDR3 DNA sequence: TGTGCCAGCAGTTACTCGGGGGGCGGAGGAAACACCATATATTTT. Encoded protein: CASSYSGGGGNTIYF.

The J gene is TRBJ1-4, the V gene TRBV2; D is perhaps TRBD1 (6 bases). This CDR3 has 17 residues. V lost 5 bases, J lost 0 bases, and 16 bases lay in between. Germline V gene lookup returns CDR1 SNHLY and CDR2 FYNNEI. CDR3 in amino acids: CASSLSAGAATNEKLFF. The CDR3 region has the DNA TGTGCCAGCAGTTTAAGTGCAGGGGCGGCAACTAATGAAAAACTGTTTTTT. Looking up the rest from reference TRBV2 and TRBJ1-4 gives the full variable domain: EPEVTQTPSHQVTQMGQEVILRCVPISNHLYFYWYRQILGQKVEFLVSFYNNEISEKSEIFDDQFSVERPDGSNFTLKIRSTKLEDSAMYFCASSLSAGAATNEKLFFGSGTQLSVL.

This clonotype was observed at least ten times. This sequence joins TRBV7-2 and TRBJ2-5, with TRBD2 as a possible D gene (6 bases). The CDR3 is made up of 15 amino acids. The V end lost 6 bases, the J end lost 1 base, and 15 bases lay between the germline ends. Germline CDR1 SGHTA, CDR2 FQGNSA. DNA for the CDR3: TGTGCCAGCAGTTTCGATCGGGACTTCCAAGAGACCCAGTACTTC. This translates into CASSFDRDFQETQYF. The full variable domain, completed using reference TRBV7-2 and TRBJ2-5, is GAGVSQSPSNKVTEKGKDVELRCDPISGHTALYWYRQSLGQGLEFLIYFQGNSAPDKSGLPSDRFSAERTGGSVSTLTIQRTQQEDSAVYLCASSFDRDFQETQYFGPGTRLLVL.

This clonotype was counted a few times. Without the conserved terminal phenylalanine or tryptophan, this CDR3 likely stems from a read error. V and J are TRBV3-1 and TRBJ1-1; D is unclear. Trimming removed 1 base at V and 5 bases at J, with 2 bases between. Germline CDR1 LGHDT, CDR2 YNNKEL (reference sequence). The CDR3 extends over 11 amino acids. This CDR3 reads CASSQATEAFL. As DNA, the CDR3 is TGTGCCAGCAGCCAAGCGACTGAAGCTTTCCTT.

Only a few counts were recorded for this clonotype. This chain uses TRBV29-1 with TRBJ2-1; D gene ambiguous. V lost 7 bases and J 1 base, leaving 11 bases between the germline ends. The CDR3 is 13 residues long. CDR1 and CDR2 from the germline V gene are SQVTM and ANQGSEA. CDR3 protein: CSASGRSYNEQFF. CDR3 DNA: TGCAGCGCTTCTGGACGGTCCTACAATGAGCAGTTCTTC.

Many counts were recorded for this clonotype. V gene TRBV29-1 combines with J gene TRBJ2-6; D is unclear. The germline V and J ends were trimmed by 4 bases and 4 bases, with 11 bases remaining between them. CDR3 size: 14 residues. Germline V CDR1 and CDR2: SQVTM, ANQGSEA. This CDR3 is CSVVWAPGANVLTF. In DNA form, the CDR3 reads TGCAGCGTTGTCTGGGCTCCAGGGGCCAACGTCCTGACTTTC.

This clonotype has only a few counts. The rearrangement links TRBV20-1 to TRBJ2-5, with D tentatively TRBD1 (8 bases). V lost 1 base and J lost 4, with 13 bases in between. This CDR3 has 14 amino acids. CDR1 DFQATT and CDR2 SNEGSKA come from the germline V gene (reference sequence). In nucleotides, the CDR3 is TGCAGTGCTAGAGTCGGGGGGACAGGAGAGACCCAGTACTTC. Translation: CSARVGGTGETQYF.

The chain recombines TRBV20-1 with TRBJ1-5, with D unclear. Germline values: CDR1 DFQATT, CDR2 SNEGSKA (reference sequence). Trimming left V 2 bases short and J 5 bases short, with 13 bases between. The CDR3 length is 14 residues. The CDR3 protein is CSARLTGLDQPQHF. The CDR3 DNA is TGCAGTGCTAGATTAACTGGGTTGGATCAGCCCCAGCATTTT.

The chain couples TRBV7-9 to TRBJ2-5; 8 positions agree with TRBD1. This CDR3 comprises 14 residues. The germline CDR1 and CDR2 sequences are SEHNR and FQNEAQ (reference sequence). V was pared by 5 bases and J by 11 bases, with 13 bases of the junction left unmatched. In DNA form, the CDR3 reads TGTGCCAGCAGCCCACGGGGACAGGCAGATACGCAGTACTTC. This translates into CASSPRGQADTQYF.

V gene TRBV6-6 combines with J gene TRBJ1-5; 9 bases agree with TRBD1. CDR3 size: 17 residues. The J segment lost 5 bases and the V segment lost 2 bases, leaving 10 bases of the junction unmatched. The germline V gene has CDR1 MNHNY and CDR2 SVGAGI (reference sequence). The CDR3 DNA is TGTGCCAGCAGTTACCTCCGGGACAGGGTCGCCCATCAGCCCCAGCATTTT. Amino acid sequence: CASSYLRDRVAHQPQHF.

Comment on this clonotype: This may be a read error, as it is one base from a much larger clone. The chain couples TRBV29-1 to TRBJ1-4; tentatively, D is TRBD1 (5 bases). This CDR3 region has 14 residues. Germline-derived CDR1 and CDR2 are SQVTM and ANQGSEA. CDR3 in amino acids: CSVSRGGLNEKLVF. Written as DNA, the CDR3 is TGCAGCGTCTCCCGGGGGGGACTTAATGAAAAACTGGTTTTT.

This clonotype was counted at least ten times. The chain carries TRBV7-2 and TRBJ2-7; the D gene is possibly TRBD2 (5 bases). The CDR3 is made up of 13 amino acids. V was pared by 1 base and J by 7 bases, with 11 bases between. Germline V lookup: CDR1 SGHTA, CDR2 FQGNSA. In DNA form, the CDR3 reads TGTGCCAGCAGCTTAGAGCGGCCGGGGGAGCAGTACTTC. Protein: CASSLERPGEQYF.

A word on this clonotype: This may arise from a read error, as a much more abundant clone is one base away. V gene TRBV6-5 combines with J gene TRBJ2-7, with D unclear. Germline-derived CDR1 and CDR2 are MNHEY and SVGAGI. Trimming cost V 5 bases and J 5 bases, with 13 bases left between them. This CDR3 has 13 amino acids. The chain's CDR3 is CASSGPLVNEQYF. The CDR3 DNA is TGTGCCAGCAGTGGTCCCCTAGTGAACGAGCAGTACTTC.

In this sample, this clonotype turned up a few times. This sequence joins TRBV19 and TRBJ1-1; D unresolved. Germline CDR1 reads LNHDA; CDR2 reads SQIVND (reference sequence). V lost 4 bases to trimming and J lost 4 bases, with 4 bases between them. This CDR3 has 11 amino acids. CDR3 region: CASSKLTEAFF. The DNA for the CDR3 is TGTGCCAGTAGTAAACTCACTGAAGCTTTCTTT.

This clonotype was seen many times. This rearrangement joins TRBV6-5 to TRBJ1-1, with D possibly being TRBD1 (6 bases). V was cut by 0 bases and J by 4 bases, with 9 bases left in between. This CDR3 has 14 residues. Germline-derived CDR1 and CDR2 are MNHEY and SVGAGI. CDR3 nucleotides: TGTGCCAGCAGTTACTCAGGGGGGGGCACTGAAGCTTTCTTT. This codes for CASSYSGGGTEAFF.

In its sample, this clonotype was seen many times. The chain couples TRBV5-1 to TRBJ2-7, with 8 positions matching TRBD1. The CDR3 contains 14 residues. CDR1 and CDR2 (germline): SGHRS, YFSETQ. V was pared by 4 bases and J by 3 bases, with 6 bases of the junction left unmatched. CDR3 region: CASSPTGGLYEQYF. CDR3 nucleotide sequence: TGCGCCAGCAGCCCAACAGGGGGTCTCTACGAGCAGTACTTC. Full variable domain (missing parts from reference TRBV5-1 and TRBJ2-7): KAGVTQTPRYLIKTRGQQVTLSCSPISGHRSVSWYQQTPGQGLQFLFEYFSETQRNKGNFPGRFSGRQFSNSRSEMNVSTLELGDSALYLCASSPTGGLYEQYFGPGTRLTVT.

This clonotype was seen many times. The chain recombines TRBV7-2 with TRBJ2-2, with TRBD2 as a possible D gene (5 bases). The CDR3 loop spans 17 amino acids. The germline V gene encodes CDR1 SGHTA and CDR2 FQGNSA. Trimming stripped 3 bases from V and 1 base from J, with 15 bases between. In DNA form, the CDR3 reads TGTGCCAGCAGCTTTTGGTGGGCTAGCCTGAACACCGGGGAGCTGTTTTTT. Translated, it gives CASSFWWASLNTGELFF. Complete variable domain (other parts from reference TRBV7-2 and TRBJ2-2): GAGVSQSPSNKVTEKGKDVELRCDPISGHTALYWYRQSLGQGLEFLIYFQGNSAPDKSGLPSDRFSAERTGGSVSTLTIQRTQQEDSAVYLCASSFWWASLNTGELFFGEGSRLTVL.

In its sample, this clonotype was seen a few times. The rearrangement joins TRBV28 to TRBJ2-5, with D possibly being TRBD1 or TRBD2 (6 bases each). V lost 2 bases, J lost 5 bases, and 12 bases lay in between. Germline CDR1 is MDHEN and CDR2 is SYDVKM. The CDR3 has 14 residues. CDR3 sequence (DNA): TGTGCCAGCAGTTTAGGGGGGCGATTTGAGACCCAGTACTTC. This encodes CASSLGGRFETQYF.

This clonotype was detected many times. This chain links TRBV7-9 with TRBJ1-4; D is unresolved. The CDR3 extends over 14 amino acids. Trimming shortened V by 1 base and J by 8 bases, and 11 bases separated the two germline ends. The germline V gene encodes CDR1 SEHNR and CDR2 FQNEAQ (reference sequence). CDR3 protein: CASSLEVSGEKLFF. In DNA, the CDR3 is TGTGCCAGCAGCTTAGAAGTTTCAGGAGAAAAACTGTTTTTT.

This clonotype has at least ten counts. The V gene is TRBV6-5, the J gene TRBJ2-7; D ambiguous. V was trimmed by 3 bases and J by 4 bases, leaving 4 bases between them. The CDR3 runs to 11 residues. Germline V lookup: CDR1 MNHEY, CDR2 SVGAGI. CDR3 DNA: TGTGCCAGCAGTTATCGATACGAGCAGTACTTC. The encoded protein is CASSYRYEQYF.

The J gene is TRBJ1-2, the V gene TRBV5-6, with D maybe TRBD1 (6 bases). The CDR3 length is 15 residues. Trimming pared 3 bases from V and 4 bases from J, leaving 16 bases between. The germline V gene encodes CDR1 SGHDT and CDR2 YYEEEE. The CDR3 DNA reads TGTGCCAGCAGCTCGTTGCGGGGGCCCTTCTATGGCTACACCTTC. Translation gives CASSSLRGPFYGYTF.